Below, 5 T cell receptor beta chains from the same sample are listed, as sequenced in a study of shared clonotypes between healthy human individuals. Measured with immunoSEQ multiplex PCR; TCRdb has only the in-frame clones, and not every one. The sample carries about 2.2 million clones, about 94% recorded once. CD45RO-negative CD8 cells positively selected for CCR7 made up the naive population, which excluded terminally differentiated effector memory CD45RA+ cells. Sequenced material: naive CD8+ T cells from PBMCs. The receptors were sampled from a man aged 18 to 30 in good health. Some clones in this sample may be carry-over from other donors' samples.

Points on this clone: This sample also contains other DNA sequences that code for the same CDR3. The chain carries TRBV6-1 and TRBJ1-5; 7 bases agree with TRBD1. J gave up 2 bases and V 6 bases, and 4 bases lay outside the gene matches. The V gene's germline CDR1 is MNHNS and CDR2 SASEGT. The CDR3 runs 14 residues. For the CDR3, the DNA is TGTGCCAGCAGCCCGACAGGGCGCAATCAGCCCCAGCATTTT. It is translated as CASSPTGRNQPQHF.

This rearrangement joins TRBV19 to TRBJ2-7; possible D gene TRBD2, 6 bases. The V and J ends lost 5 bases and 1 base respectively, with 21 bases between them. The germline gives CDR1 LNHDA, CDR2 SQIVND (reference sequence). The length of the CDR3 is 17 residues. The CDR3 DNA reads as TGTGCCAGTAGTCCGGGGGTTAGAGGGGCCTTGTCCTACGAGCAGTACTTC. This translates into CASSPGVRGALSYEQYF.

V and J are TRBV7-9 and TRBJ1-2; a possible D gene is TRBD1 (5 bases). The CDR3 has 17 residues. Germline CDR1 SEHNR, CDR2 FQNEAQ (reference sequence). Trimming took 5 bases from V and 0 from J, leaving 19 bases between them. CDR3 protein: CASSPQVGDGTNYGYTF. DNA of the CDR3: TGTGCCAGCAGCCCTCAAGTGGGGGATGGAACTAACTATGGCTACACCTTC.

In its sample, this clone was seen once. V usage is TRBV11-2 and J usage is TRBJ2-7; unclear D gene. The CDR3 consists of 15 residues. V was cut by 2 bases and J by 5 bases, with 16 bases left in between. The germline gives CDR1 SGHAT, CDR2 FQNNGV. The CDR3 coding sequence is TGTGCCAGCAGCTTAATACGGAGCTTGGTCCACGAGCAGTACTTC. Amino acid sequence: CASSLIRSLVHEQYF. The full variable domain, in which reference TRBV11-2 and TRBJ2-7 provide the parts outside the CDR3, is EAGVAQSPRYKIIEKRQSVAFWCNPISGHATLYWYQQILGQGPKLLIQFQNNGVVDDSQLPKDRFSAERLKGVDSTLKIQPAKLEDSAVYLCASSLIRSLVHEQYFGPGTRLTVT.

The chain couples TRBV6-6 to TRBJ2-1; the D is unclear. The germline CDR1 and CDR2 sequences are MNHNY and SVGAGI (reference sequence). The CDR3 runs 11 residues. V was shortened by 6 bases and J by 7 bases, with 7 bases between the two germline ends. CDR3 in amino acids: CASSRHNEQFF. CDR3 coding DNA: TGTGCCAGCAGCAGACATAATGAGCAGTTCTTC.